Detailed here is one T cell receptor (beta chain). What it recognizes is unknown. Healthy bone marrow donors made up the donor group. The sample belongs to a study of cytomegalovirus exposure and HLA in healthy donors. Study-wide results and limits: Most TCR sequences showed up rarely, but some public TCRs showed up in many donors. Listed as cytomegalovirus-associated were over 150 TCR beta chains. Presence/absence results assume similar sequencing depth per donor, which may not hold.

Vbeta (60) and Jbeta (13) primers were used in the PCR. TCRdb's copy holds only in-frame clones and misses some; the assay was immunoSEQ multiplex PCR. This table holds about 130,000 clones, 75% found once. The CDR3 has 15 residues. The V end lost 7 bases, the J end lost 4 bases, and 19 bases lay between the germline ends. The germline gives CDR1 SGHKS, CDR2 YYEKEE (reference sequence). Material: PBMCs. This receptor was identified in a woman aged 50 to 60 in good health and CMV-seronegative. The chain recombines TRBV5-5 with TRBJ2-3, with a possible D match to TRBD1 (6 bases). The DNA for the CDR3 is TGTGCCAGCGGAACAACAGGGATTAGGGCAGATACGCAGTATTTT. It encodes CASGTTGIRADTQYF.